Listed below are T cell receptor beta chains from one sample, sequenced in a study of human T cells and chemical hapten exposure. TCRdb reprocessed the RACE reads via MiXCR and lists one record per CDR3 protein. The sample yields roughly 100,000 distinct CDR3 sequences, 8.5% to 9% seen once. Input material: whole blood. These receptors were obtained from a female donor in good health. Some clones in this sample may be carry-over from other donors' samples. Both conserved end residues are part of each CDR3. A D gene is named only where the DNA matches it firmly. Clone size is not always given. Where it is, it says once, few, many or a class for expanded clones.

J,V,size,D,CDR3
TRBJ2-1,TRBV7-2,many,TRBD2,CASSPPGGPPYNEQFF
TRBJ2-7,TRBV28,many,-,CAAAVSAYEQYF
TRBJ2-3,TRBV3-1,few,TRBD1,CASSQGQGDTDTQYF
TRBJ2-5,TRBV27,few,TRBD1,CASRPGTASETQYF
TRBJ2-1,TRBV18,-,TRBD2,CASSPGGTSGINNEQFF
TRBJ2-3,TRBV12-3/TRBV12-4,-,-,CASSQSTGADTQYF
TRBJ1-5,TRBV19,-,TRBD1,CASRLQTGQPQHF
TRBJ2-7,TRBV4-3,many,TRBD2,CASSQALGTSGNTYEQYF
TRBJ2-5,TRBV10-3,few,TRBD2,CAIRGGDQETQYF
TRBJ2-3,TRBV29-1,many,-,CSVGSLFGGTQYF
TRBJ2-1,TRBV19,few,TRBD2,CASSITGVTSGRANEQFF
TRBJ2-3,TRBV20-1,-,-,CSARGVPITDTQYF
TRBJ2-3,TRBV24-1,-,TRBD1,CATSDFDRALGDTQYF
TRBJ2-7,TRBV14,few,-,CASSLRRVGGGREQYF
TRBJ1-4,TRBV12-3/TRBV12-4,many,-,CASSPHQGREKLFF
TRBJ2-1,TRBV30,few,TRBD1,CAWSYGQGYNEQFF
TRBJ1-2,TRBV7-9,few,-,CASSLVEELRGYTF
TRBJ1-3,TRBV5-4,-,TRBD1,CASSRTPGGVGNTIYF
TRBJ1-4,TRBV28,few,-,CASSLGRFSWTNEKLFF
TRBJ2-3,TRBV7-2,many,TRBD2,CASSPGLAGVNTQYF
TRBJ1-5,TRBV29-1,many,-,CSVEVTGASAQHF
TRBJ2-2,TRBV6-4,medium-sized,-,CASSDSSTGELFF
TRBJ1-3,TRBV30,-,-,CAWTPLGQTSSENTIYF
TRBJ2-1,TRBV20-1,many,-,CSARDSRDSSEQFF
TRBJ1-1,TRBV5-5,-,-,CASSSTWDTEAFF
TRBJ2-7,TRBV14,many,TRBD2,CASSQVGSGRGYEQYF
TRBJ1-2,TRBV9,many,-,CASSVEDGSYGYTF
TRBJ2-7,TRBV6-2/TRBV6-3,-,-,CASSAGLSYEQYF
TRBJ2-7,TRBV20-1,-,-,CSASQGTSYEQYF
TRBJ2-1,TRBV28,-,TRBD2,CASSGLAGNFYNEQFF
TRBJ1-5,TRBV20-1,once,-,CSARSGGDNQPQHF
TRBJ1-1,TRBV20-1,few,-,CSAPPGNTEAFF
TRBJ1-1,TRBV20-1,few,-,CSANQGLNTEAFF
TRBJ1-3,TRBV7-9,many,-,CASSQDRSSGNTIYF
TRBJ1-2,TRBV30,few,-,CAWRGGRDGYTF
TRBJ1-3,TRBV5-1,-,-,CASSFRAGAPGNTIYF
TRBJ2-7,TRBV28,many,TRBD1,CASSVRDRGAYEQYF
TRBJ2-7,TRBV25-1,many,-,CASSGSSSYEQYF
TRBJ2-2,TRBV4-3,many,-,CASSQDSGWNTGELFF
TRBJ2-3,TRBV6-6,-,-,CASSQGFFIDTQYF
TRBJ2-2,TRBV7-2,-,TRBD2,CASSSSGLAGVTGELFF
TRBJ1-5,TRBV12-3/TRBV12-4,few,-,CASSLGRGGDQPQHF
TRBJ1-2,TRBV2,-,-,CASSEASPNYGYTF
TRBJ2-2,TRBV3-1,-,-,CASSPVAGELFF
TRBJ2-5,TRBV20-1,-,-,CDPEETQYF
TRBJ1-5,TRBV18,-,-,CASSPNQGSGQPQHF
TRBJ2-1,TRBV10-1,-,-,CASSEMDNEQFF
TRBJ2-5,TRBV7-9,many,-,CASSLFGIETQYF
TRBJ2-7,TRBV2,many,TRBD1,CASTSRRGQGPYEQYF
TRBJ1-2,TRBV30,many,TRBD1,CAWTFTPGQSYGYTF
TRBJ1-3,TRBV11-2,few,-,CASSLQPPGLSLNTIYF
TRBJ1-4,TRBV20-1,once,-,CSAEINPNEKLFF
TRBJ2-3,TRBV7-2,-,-,CASSFGTSTDTQYF
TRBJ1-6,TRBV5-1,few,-,CASSLGDDSPLHF
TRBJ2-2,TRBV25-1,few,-,CASSLTEAGELFF
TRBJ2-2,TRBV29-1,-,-,CSVARWGNTGELFF